This paragraph covers one TCR beta chain sequence. Antigen specificity is unknown. Noted time point: sample taken at primary tumor resection. The sequenced material consisted of unsorted whole RNA from tumor, nontumor lung or frozen PBMC. There were roughly 72 donors, all of them untreated patients with early-stage non-small cell lung cancer. This sample was taken from a study of spatial heterogeneity in lung cancer. Study results and caveats: Among blood samples, ubiquitous expanded tumor TCRs appeared more at resection than at follow-up.

TCRdb reprocessed the 5' RACE reads with MiXCR, giving one entry per CDR3 protein. The table has approximately 52,000 distinct CDR3 sequences, less than 9% seen once. This CDR3 has 14 amino acids. The V and J ends lost 6 bases and 10 bases, in that order; junction bases with no gene match: 9. The germline V gene has CDR1 MNHEY and CDR2 SVGAGI. The sequence was collected from a female donor with early-stage non-small cell lung cancer. This chain joins TRBV6-5 and TRBJ1-6, with 7 bases aligning to TRBD1. Sequencing was performed on PBMCs, taken at surgery. The CDR3 region is CASSIDRARSPLHF. For the CDR3, the DNA is TGTGCCAGCAGCATAGACAGGGCGCGATCACCCCTCCACTTT.